This T cell receptor (beta chain) was sequenced during a study of blood T cell repertoires in COVID-19. This clone was observed a handful of times. The CDR3 contains 13 residues. V was shortened by 8 bases and J by 8 bases, with 13 bases between the two germline ends. Germline CDR1 is KGHSH and CDR2 is LQKENI. Sequencing used immunoSEQ multiplex PCR; TCRdb keeps in-frame clones, though not all of them. The sample gives tens of thousands of clones, about two thirds of which show up once; around 24% is in the top ten. Sequenced: peripheral blood. The gene calls are TRBV18 and TRBJ1-6; a weak D match, TRBD1 (5 bases). This TCR was recovered from a woman aged 60-75 years in a cohort sampled during active or convalescent COVID-19. CDR3 in amino acids: CASLQALDSPLHF. The CDR3 DNA reads as TGTGCCAGCCTACAGGCCCTTGATTCACCCCTCCACTTT.